This note documents a single T cell receptor beta chain sequence. This clone was seen once. Its binding antigen is unknown. Per-nucleotide qualities are absent, and no much larger clonotype sits a single base away. The sample belongs to a study of OX40 agonist ivuxolimab in advanced cancers. In terms of the full investigation: The costimulatory receptor OX40 (CD134) was targeted by ivuxolimab, a fully human IgG2 agonistic monoclonal antibody. Of the 50 to 55 patients in dose escalation, about 20 had hepatocellular carcinoma, about 15 had melanoma, 9 had renal cell carcinoma and 9 had head and neck cancer. Prior anti-PD-1, anti-PD-L1 or anti-CTLA-4 therapy was permitted, and approximately 40% of dose-escalation patients had received checkpoint inhibitors. In the dose-escalation cohort, about four fifths of patients were male, and the mean age was around 60 years with a range of about 20 to 79. The monotherapy dose-escalation portion (N ≈ 50 patients) of the phase I ivuxolimab trial is reported in the paper. Intravenous ivuxolimab was administered to patients every 2 weeks at six dose levels: 0.01, 0.1, 0.3, 1.5, 3 and 10 mg/kg. Partial responses occurred in three dose-escalation patients, of whom one had hepatocellular carcinoma and two had cutaneous melanoma. The point of sequencing TCRbeta in the periphery was to test whether ivuxolimab changed TCR sequence diversity and drove clonal T-cell expansion.

Sequences MDHEN (CDR1) and SYDVKM (CDR2) are obtained from the germline V gene. V was cut back by 6 bases and J by 0 bases, leaving a gap of 15 bases between them. The CDR3, cysteine through phenylalanine, is 16 amino acids long. Only CDR3 DNA remains: 48 bases, in frame from the first base. The trial excluded patients who had a history of autoimmune disease or who were on systemic immunosuppression. Peripheral blood for TCR sequencing was drawn from every dose cohort at baseline, at cycle 4 day 1 and at cycle 7 day 1. The samples were taken from a phase I, first-in-human, multicenter, open-label dose-escalation trial of ivuxolimab. Adults with locally advanced or metastatic melanoma, renal cell carcinoma, hepatocellular carcinoma or head and neck squamous cell carcinoma were enrolled in the trial. Before TCR sequencing, CD4+ T cells and CD8+ T cells from peripheral blood were sorted into separate populations.

Study-level results and caveats: At doses of 0.1 to 3.0 mg/kg, clonal expansion of both CD4+ and CD8+ T cells in blood was seen between baseline and week 6. Low levels of normalized T-cell clonal expansion were also seen in some nonresponding patients. In partial responders in the 0.1-3.0 mg/kg groups, normalized peripheral clonal expansion was found to be among the lowest, especially among CD8+ T cells. After ivuxolimab, expanded clones were on average more numerous among CD8+ T cells than among CD4+ T cells. Antigen specificity was not determined for the clonally expanded peripheral T cells.

To sequence the TCRbeta CDR3 region, genomic DNA was isolated from the sorted cells. The immunoSEQ Assay was used to sequence the TCRbeta CDR3 regions. TCRdb provides this immuneACCESS table in a form limited to in-frame rearrangements. Some clones are lacking; in checked studies, under half of them reflect an unresolved V gene, and why the rest are absent is not known. The sample table records about 53,000 clones; nearly 90% of these occur just once. The ten largest clones add up to about 1.5% of the sample. The clonotype originates from an adult with an advanced solid tumor such as melanoma, head and neck, liver or kidney cancer. This sample comprised CD4+ or CD8+ T cells sorted from blood, obtained in a trial of the OX40 agonist ivuxolimab. The chain is made from TRBV28 and TRBJ1-3; the D gene cannot be named for sure. The nucleotide sequence is TGTGCCAGCAGCTCCCCTGGACCGACCTCTGGAAACACCATATATTTT. The resulting protein is CASSSPGPTSGNTIYF.